This passage covers 10 T cell receptor beta chains from one sample sequenced in a study of molecular identifiers for immune sequencing clone quantification. Each CDR3 protein is one row after TCRdb ran MiXCR on the PCR reads. The sample consists of approximately 630,000 distinct CDR3 sequences, roughly 23% of them appearing once. Specimen: naive CD8+ T cells from blood, with Jurkat cell RNA spiked in. Subset in this sample: FACS-sorted CD8+CD4-CCR7+CD45RA+ naive T cells. These receptors were taken from a human donor in good health. Some libraries in this study had Jurkat cell RNA spiked in.

A single count supports this clonotype. The junction and the germline gene differ at one end; a read error may be behind it. The genes are TRBV2 and TRBJ2-3, with 10 bases identical to TRBD1. This CDR3 spans 14 amino acids. From germline, CDR1 is SNHLY and CDR2 FYNNEI. The CDR3 sequence is CAGSEGQGEDTQYF. The CDR3 bases are TGTGCCGGCAGTGAAGGACAGGGGGAAGATACGCAGTATTTT.

The chain is built from TRBV18 and TRBJ1-1; D is undetermined. V shed 5 bases and J shed 4 bases, with 8 bases lying between them. CDR1 is KGHSH, CDR2 LQKENI, per germline. The CDR3 covers 12 residues. CDR3 loop: CASSSISTEAFF. The CDR3, as DNA: TGTGCCAGCTCATCCATTAGCACTGAAGCTTTCTTT.

This clonotype was detected many times. This chain connects TRBV20-1 to TRBJ1-4; D is uncertain. V lost 0 bases, J lost 8 bases, and 19 bases lay in between. There are 16 residues in the CDR3. Germline V gene lookup returns CDR1 DFQATT and CDR2 SNEGSKA (reference sequence). CDR3 nucleotides: TGCAGTGCTAGAGATAGGCGGAGGAGTCCCAGAGAAAAACTGTTTTTT. This encodes CSARDRRRSPREKLFF.

This clonotype has only a few counts. J is TRBJ1-2 and V is TRBV12-5; 7 positions agree with TRBD1. V shed 5 bases and J 5 bases; nucleotides not matched to a gene: 11. The CDR3 length is 15 residues. Germline CDR1 and CDR2: LGHNT and FRNRAP. Here the CDR3 DNA reads TGTGCTAGTGGTGGCCGGGACAGAGGATTATATGGCTACACCTTC. Translated, it gives CASGGRDRGLYGYTF.

The V call is TRBV5-3, the J call TRBJ2-7; 7 nucleotides line up with TRBD1. TRBV5-3 is an open reading frame whose function is uncertain. This CDR3 is built from 14 residues. The V and J ends lost 8 bases and 2 bases, in that order; junction bases with no gene match: 10. The CDR3 reads CASSLRDSAYEQYF. Written as DNA, the CDR3 is TGTGCCAGCAGCCTCCGGGACAGTGCCTACGAGCAGTACTTC.

With regard to this clonotype: The junction departs from germline at one end; a sequencing error may be responsible. The V gene is TRBV7-9, the J gene TRBJ1-1; tentative D call: TRBD1 (5 bases). CDR1 SEHNR and CDR2 FQNEAQ come from the germline V gene (reference sequence). This CDR3 comprises 12 residues. CDR3 sequence (DNA): TGTGCCCGCAGCCGCGGGGGGGAGGGGGCTTTCTTT. Translating gives CARSRGGEGAFF.

There are many counts of this clonotype. The chain combines TRBV27 with TRBJ1-5, with D hard to call. With 5 bases removed from V and 2 bases from J, the gap between germline ends came to 10 bases. The CDR3 is 14 residues long. Germline lookup yields CDR1 MNHEY and CDR2 SMNVEV (reference sequence). Written as DNA, the CDR3 is TGTGCCAGCAGTCCCGGCGTTGGCAATCAGCCCCAGCATTTT. Amino acids: CASSPGVGNQPQHF.

In the case of this clonotype: Possible read error: a much larger clone is one base away. V gene TRBV29-1 combines with J gene TRBJ2-5; weak D call: TRBD1 (8 bases). Trimming took off 7 bases at V and 5 bases at J, with 20 bases between the two ends. The CDR3 consists of 14 residues. The germline V gene encodes CDR1 SQVTM and CDR2 ANQGSEA. CDR3 in amino acids: CSGTGGEIGETQYF. The CDR3 DNA reads as TGCAGCGGAACAGGGGGGGAAATTGGGGAGACCCAGTACTTC.

The sample holds many counts of this clonotype. The CDR3 region has the DNA TGTGCCAGCAGTTACTCGGGACAGGGTCCCTACTTGGAGCAGTACTTC. Its translation is CASSYSGQGPYLEQYF. This chain links TRBV6-5 with TRBJ2-7, with TRBD1 matching 9 bases. V was clipped by 0 bases and J by 7 bases; unmatched bases: 10. The CDR3 covers 16 residues. Germline V gene lookup returns CDR1 MNHEY and CDR2 SVGAGI.

A note on this clonotype: This may arise from a read error, as a much more abundant clone is one base away. The chain couples TRBV6-2 or TRBV6-3 to TRBJ2-7; D is uncertain. The CDR3 sequence is 11 residues long. Per the germline V gene, CDR1 is MNHEY and CDR2 is SVGEGT. Trimming pared 0 bases from V and 8 bases from J, leaving 5 bases between. This chain's CDR3 is CASSYSFKQYF. The CDR3 DNA reads as TGTGCCAGCAGTTACTCGTTCAAGCAGTACTTC.